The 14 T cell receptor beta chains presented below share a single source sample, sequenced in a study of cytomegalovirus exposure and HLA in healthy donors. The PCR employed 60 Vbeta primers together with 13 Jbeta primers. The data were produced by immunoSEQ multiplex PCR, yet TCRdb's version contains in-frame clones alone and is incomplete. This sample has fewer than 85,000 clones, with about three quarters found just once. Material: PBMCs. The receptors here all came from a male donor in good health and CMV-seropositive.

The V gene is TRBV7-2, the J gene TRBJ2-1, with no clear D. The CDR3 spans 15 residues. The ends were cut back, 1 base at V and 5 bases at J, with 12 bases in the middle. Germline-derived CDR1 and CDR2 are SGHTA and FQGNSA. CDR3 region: CASSLVVPRNNEQFF. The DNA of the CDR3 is TGTGCCAGCAGCTTAGTGGTCCCGCGTAACAATGAGCAGTTCTTC.

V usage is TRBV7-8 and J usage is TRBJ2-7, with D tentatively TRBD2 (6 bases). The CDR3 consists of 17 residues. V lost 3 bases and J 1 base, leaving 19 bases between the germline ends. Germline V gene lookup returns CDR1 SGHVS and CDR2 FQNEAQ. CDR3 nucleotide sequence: TGTGCCAGCAGCTTGACGGGGACTGGCCCAAAGTCCTACGAGCAGTACTTC. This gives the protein CASSLTGTGPKSYEQYF.

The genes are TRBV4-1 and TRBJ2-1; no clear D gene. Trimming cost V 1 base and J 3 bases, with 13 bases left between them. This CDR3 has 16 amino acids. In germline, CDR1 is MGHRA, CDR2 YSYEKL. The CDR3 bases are TGCGCCAGCAGCCAAGGTATAGGCGGCAGCTACAATGAGCAGTTCTTC. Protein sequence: CASSQGIGGSYNEQFF.

The CDR3: CASSPGGAYPYEQYF. In nucleotides, the CDR3 is TGTGCCAGCAGCCCCGGGGGGGCTTACCCCTACGAGCAGTACTTC. The rearrangement links TRBV5-5 to TRBJ2-7; 8 nucleotides agree with TRBD2. This CDR3 is 15 amino acids long. From germline, CDR1 is SGHKS and CDR2 YYEKEE (reference sequence). The junction had 8 bases not matched to a gene; V was cut back by 4 bases and J by 2 bases. The entire variable domain, with the rest obtained from reference TRBV5-5 and TRBJ2-7, is as follows: DAGVTQSPTHLIKTRGQQVTLRCSPISGHKSVSWYQQVLGQGPQFIFQYYEKEERGRGNFPDRFSARQFPNYSSELNVNALLLGDSALYLCASSPGGAYPYEQYFGPGTRLTVT.

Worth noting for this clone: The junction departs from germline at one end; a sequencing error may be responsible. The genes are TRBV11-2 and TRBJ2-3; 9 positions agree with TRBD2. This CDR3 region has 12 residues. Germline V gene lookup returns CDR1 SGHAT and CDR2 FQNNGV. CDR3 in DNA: TGTGCCAGCAGCTTAGGGGCTAGCGGGACGCATTTT. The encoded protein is CASSLGASGTHF.

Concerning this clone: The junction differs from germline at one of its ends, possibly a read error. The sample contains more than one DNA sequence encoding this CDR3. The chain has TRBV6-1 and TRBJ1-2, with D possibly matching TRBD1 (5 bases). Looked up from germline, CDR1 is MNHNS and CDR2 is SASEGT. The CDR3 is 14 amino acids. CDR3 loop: CASSEGTGGYGYTF. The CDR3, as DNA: TGTGCCAGCAGTGAAGGTACAGGCGGCTATGGTTACACCTTC.

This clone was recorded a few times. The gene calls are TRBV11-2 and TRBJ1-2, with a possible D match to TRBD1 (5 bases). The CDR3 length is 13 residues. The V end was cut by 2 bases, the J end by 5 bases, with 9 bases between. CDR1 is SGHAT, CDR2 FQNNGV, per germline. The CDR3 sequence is CASSLQGVYGYTF. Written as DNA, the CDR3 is TGTGCCAGCAGCTTACAAGGGGTATATGGCTACACCTTC.

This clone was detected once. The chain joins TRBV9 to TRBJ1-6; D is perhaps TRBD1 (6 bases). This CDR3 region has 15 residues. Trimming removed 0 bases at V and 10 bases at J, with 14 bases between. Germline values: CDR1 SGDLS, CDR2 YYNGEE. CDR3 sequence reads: CASSVDVRGGSPLHF. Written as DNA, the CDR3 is TGTGCCAGCAGCGTAGACGTCAGGGGCGGGTCACCCCTCCACTTT.

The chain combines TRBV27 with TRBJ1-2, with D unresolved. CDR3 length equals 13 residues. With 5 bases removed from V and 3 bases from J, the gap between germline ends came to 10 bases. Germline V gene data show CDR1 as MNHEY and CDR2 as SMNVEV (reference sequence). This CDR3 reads CASSLTSDYGYTF. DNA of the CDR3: TGTGCCAGCAGTCTAACGTCTGACTATGGCTACACCTTC.

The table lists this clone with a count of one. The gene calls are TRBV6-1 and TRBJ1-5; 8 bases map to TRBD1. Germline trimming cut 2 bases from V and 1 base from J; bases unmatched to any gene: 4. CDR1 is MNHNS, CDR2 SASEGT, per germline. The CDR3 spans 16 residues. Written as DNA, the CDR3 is TGTGCCAGCAGTGAAAGGGGACAGGCCAGCAATCAGCCCCAGCATTTT. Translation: CASSERGQASNQPQHF.

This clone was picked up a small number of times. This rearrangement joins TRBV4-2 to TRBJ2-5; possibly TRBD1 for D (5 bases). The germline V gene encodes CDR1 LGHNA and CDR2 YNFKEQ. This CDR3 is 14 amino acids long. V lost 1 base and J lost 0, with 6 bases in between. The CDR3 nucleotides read TGTGCCAGCAGCCAAGCAGGGAACCAAGAGACCCAGTACTTC. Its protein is CASSQAGNQETQYF.

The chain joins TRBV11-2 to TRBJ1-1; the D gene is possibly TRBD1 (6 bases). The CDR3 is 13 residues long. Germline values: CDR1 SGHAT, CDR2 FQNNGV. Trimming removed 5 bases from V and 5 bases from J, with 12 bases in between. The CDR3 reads CASSPGVGTEAFF. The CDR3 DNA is TGTGCCAGCAGCCCAGGGGTCGGGACTGAAGCTTTCTTT.

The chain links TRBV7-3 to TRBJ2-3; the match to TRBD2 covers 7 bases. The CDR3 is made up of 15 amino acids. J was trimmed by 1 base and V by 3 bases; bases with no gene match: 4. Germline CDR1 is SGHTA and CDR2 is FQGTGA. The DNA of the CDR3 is TGTGCCAGCAGCTTGCAGCGGGGCCGCACAGATACGCAGTATTTT. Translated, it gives CASSLQRGRTDTQYF.

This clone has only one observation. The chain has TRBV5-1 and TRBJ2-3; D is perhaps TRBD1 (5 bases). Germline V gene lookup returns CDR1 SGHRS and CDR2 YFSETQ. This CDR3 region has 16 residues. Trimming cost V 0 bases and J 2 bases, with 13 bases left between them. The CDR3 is CASSLEGLTNTDTQYF. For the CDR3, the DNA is TGCGCCAGCAGCTTGGAGGGGTTAACTAACACAGATACGCAGTATTTT.